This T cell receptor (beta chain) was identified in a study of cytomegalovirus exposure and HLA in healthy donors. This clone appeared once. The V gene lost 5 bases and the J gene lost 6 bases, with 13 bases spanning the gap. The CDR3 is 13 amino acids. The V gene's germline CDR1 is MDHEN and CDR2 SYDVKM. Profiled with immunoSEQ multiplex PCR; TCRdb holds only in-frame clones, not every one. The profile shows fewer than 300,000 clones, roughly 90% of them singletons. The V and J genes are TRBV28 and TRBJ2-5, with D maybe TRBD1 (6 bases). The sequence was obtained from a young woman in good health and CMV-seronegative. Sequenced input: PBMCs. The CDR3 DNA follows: TGTGCCAGCAGTCTGGGACACGTGCAGACCCAGTACTTC. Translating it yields CASSLGHVQTQYF. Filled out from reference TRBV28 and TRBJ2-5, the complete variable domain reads DVKVTQSSRYLVKRTGEKVFLECVQDMDHENMFWYRQDPGLGLRLIYFSYDVKMKEKGDIPEGYSVSREKKERFSLILESASTNQTSMYLCASSLGHVQTQYFGPGTRLLVL.